One and the same sample provided the 23 T cell receptor beta chains below, sequenced in a study of blood T cell repertoires in COVID-19. Produced via immunoSEQ multiplex PCR; TCRdb's table is partial and in-frame only. The sample includes about 200,000 clones, 85% to 90% of them seen just once. Sample: peripheral blood. These receptors originate from a man between 45 and 60 years old with acute or convalescent COVID-19.

The V gene is TRBV7-2, the J gene TRBJ2-2, with a weak D call TRBD2 (7 bases). The V and J ends lost 6 bases and 5 bases respectively, with 16 bases between them. Germline assignment: CDR1 SGHTA and CDR2 FQGNSA. The CDR3 runs 15 residues. The CDR3 DNA reads as TGTGCCAGCAGGGGGGGGCTACGGAGGACCGGGGAGCTGTTTTTT. Translation: CASRGGLRRTGELFF.

The CDR3: CASSSTGGLAGVDTQYF. CDR3 DNA sequence: TGTGCCAGCAGCTCAACCGGCGGACTAGCGGGAGTAGATACGCAGTATTTT. The rearrangement joins TRBV7-9 to TRBJ2-3; the match to TRBD2 covers 13 bases. The CDR3 sequence is 17 residues long. CDR1 is SEHNR, CDR2 FQNEAQ, per germline (reference sequence). The trim removed 4 bases at V and 5 bases at J, leaving 9 bases unmatched. The full variable domain, completed using reference TRBV7-9 and TRBJ2-3, is DTGVSQNPRHKITKRGQNVTFRCDPISEHNRLYWYRQTLGQGPEFLTYFQNEAQLEKSRLLSDRFSAERPKGSFSTLEIQRTEQGDSAMYLCASSSTGGLAGVDTQYFGPGTRLTVL.

This chain connects TRBV11-2 to TRBJ1-1; D remains unclear. Germline CDR1 SGHAT, CDR2 FQNNGV. The V gene lost 5 bases and the J gene lost 11 bases, with 9 bases spanning the gap. The CDR3 runs 10 residues. The CDR3 DNA sequence: TGTGCCAGCAGCGAGGGTTTGGCTTTCTTT. Amino acids: CASSEGLAFF.

V and J are TRBV5-1 and TRBJ2-5, with D perhaps matching TRBD2 (5 bases). The germline V gene encodes CDR1 SGHRS and CDR2 YFSETQ. The CDR3 consists of 14 residues. V was shortened by 4 bases and J by 5 bases, with 15 bases between the two germline ends. CDR3 sequence: CASSRGSSGETQYF. The CDR3 coding sequence is TGCGCCAGCAGCCGCGGGTCTAGTGGCGAGACCCAGTACTTC.

This clone was seen only once. The gene calls are TRBV2 and TRBJ1-4; TRBD1 is a possible D gene (5 bases). CDR1 is SNHLY and CDR2 is FYNNEI in the germline V gene. Trimming removed 6 bases from V and 7 bases from J, with 15 bases in between. This CDR3 comprises 14 residues. The DNA of the CDR3 is TGTGCCAGCAGGGAAACAGGAGAGGTTGAAAAACTGTTTTTT. Protein: CASRETGEVEKLFF. The full variable domain, with the rest looked up from reference TRBV2 and TRBJ1-4, is EPEVTQTPSHQVTQMGQEVILRCVPISNHLYFYWYRQILGQKVEFLVSFYNNEISEKSEIFDDQFSVERPDGSNFTLKIRSTKLEDSAMYFCASRETGEVEKLFFGSGTQLSVL.

This chain links TRBV5-1 with TRBJ1-1; unclear D gene. The CDR3 has 14 residues. Trimming pared 2 bases from V and 1 base from J, leaving 9 bases between. CDR1 and CDR2 (germline): SGHRS, YFSETQ. CDR3 in amino acids: CASSFTYGNTEAFF. DNA of the CDR3: TGCGCCAGCAGCTTTACCTATGGGAACACTGAAGCTTTCTTT.

The chain is built from TRBV7-2 and TRBJ1-2; 7 positions match TRBD1. Germline CDR1 reads SGHTA; CDR2 reads FQGNSA. The CDR3 is made up of 13 amino acids. V lost 1 base, J lost 8 bases, and 4 bases stayed unmatched. The CDR3 region has the DNA TGTGCCAGCAGCTTAGGAGGGGGCCGCGGCTACACCTTC. The encoded protein is CASSLGGGRGYTF.

CDR3 coding DNA: TGTGCCACCTCGGGGGGGGCGAATGAAAAACTGTTTTTT. Protein: CATSGGANEKLFF. This chain uses TRBV27 with TRBJ1-4; maybe TRBD1 (6 bases). The CDR3 consists of 13 residues. Trimming pared 10 bases from V and 5 bases from J, leaving 14 bases between. Germline lookup yields CDR1 MNHEY and CDR2 SMNVEV (reference sequence).

This sequence joins TRBV6-2 or TRBV6-3 and TRBJ2-2; maybe TRBD2 (6 bases). The germline CDR1 and CDR2 sequences are MNHEY and SVGEGT. This CDR3 comprises 16 residues. V lost 2 bases and J lost 3, with 13 bases in between. The CDR3 region is CASSYGSWEDTGELFF. The CDR3 DNA sequence: TGTGCCAGCAGTTACGGGTCCTGGGAGGACACCGGGGAGCTGTTTTTT.

The chain recombines TRBV6-5 with TRBJ2-7, with a possible D match to TRBD2 (5 bases). V lost 2 bases and J lost 5, with 13 bases in between. The V gene's germline CDR1 is MNHEY and CDR2 SVGAGI. The CDR3 runs to 14 residues. The CDR3 spells CASSYIAGVHEQYF. The CDR3 region has the DNA TGTGCCAGCAGTTACATCGCCGGGGTGCACGAGCAGTACTTC.

This chain links TRBV6-5 with TRBJ1-2; no firm D call. V gave up 10 bases and J gave up 0 bases, with 15 bases separating them. This CDR3 spans 14 amino acids. Germline V CDR1 and CDR2: MNHEY, SVGAGI. The CDR3 sequence: CATRTLGTNYGYTF. The DNA for the CDR3 is TGTGCCACCCGGACGCTCGGGACTAACTATGGCTACACCTTC.

The rearrangement uses TRBV19 and TRBJ1-5; TRBD1 matches 9 bases. The V segment lost 6 bases and the J segment 6 bases; nucleotides outside the gene matches: 6. The germline V gene encodes CDR1 LNHDA and CDR2 SQIVND (reference sequence). CDR3 length: 14 amino acids. The CDR3: CASSSGTGFQPQHF. CDR3 sequence (DNA): TGTGCCAGTAGCAGCGGGACAGGGTTTCAGCCCCAGCATTTT.

As for this clone: Within the sample, other DNA sequences also encode this same CDR3. The chain recombines TRBV5-6 with TRBJ2-7; possibly TRBD1 for D (6 bases). Germline CDR1 and CDR2: SGHDT and YYEEEE. This CDR3 has 13 amino acids. The V end was cut by 0 bases, the J end by 3 bases, with 7 bases between. DNA for the CDR3: TGTGCCAGCAGCTTGGTACAGGGCTACGAGCAGTACTTC. The encoded protein is CASSLVQGYEQYF.

This chain links TRBV6-5 with TRBJ1-2; TRBD1 might be the D (5 bases). Germline CDR1 and CDR2: MNHEY and SVGAGI. Trimming cost V 4 bases and J 5 bases, with 17 bases left between them. This CDR3 spans 15 amino acids. As DNA, the CDR3 is TGTGCCAGCAGTTTACGACACCTGGGGCTATATGGCTACACCTTC. Residues: CASSLRHLGLYGYTF.

The chain combines TRBV2 with TRBJ2-3; D is perhaps TRBD2 (5 bases). Trimming shortened V by 2 bases and J by 2 bases, and 14 bases separated the two germline ends. CDR3 size: 16 residues. CDR1 and CDR2 from the germline V gene are SNHLY and FYNNEI. Here the CDR3 DNA reads TGTGCCAGCAGTGAATCGATTGTGAGGGTCACAGATACGCAGTATTTT. Its protein is CASSESIVRVTDTQYF.

The rearrangement joins TRBV5-1 to TRBJ2-3; possible D gene TRBD2, 6 bases. The V end lost 4 bases, the J end lost 2 bases, and 11 bases lay between the germline ends. CDR3 length: 14 amino acids. In germline, CDR1 is SGHRS, CDR2 YFSETQ. The DNA of the CDR3 is TGCGCCAGCAGCGCGGGACCGTCCACAGATACGCAGTATTTT. Its translation: CASSAGPSTDTQYF. Supplemented by reference TRBV5-1 and TRBJ2-3, the full variable domain reads KAGVTQTPRYLIKTRGQQVTLSCSPISGHRSVSWYQQTPGQGLQFLFEYFSETQRNKGNFPGRFSGRQFSNSRSEMNVSTLELGDSALYLCASSAGPSTDTQYFGPGTRLTVL.

This chain uses TRBV5-8 with TRBJ2-1, with 7 bases identical to TRBD2. The germline V gene encodes CDR1 SGHTS and CDR2 YDEGEE. The J segment lost 5 bases and the V segment lost 1 base, leaving 6 bases of the junction unmatched. The CDR3 is 15 residues long. CDR3 sequence reads: CASSLRSGAHNEQFF. The CDR3, as DNA: TGTGCCAGCAGCTTGAGAAGCGGGGCCCACAATGAGCAGTTCTTC.

This rearrangement joins TRBV28 to TRBJ2-3; D remains ambiguous. Deletions cut 4 bases from V and 2 bases from J, with 7 bases between. The length of the CDR3 is 13 residues. CDR1 and CDR2 from the germline V gene are MDHEN and SYDVKM. CDR3: CASSYSFTDTQYF. CDR3 in DNA: TGTGCCAGCAGTTACAGTTTCACAGATACGCAGTATTTT.

J is TRBJ2-1 and V is TRBV7-2, with 7 bases identical to TRBD2. The CDR3 has 18 residues. In germline, CDR1 is SGHTA, CDR2 FQGNSA. Trimming cost V 3 bases and J 0 bases; bases outside gene matches: 11. CDR3 bases: TGTGCCAGCAGCTTGACGACCGGGACTAAGAGCTCCTACAATGAGCAGTTCTTC. This sequence encodes CASSLTTGTKSSYNEQFF.

V gene TRBV3-1 (or the pseudogene TRBV3-2) combines with J gene TRBJ1-2, with D possibly matching TRBD1 (6 bases). The V end lost 2 bases, the J end lost 4 bases, and 17 bases lay between the germline ends. The CDR3 runs 16 residues. The germline gives CDR1 LGHDT, CDR2 YNNKEL (reference sequence). The CDR3 spells CASSQRRQEPLYGYTF. DNA of the CDR3: TGTGCCAGCAGCCAACGCAGACAGGAGCCACTCTATGGCTACACCTTC.

V gene TRBV5-1 combines with J gene TRBJ2-5, with 14 bases that match TRBD2. Germline V gene sequence: CDR1 SGHRS, CDR2 YFSETQ. The V and J ends lost 3 bases and 5 bases, in that order; junction bases with no gene match: 12. This CDR3 spans 18 amino acids. CDR3 in DNA: TGCGCCAGCAGCTCGAGCTTCATGGGACTAGCGGGAGACGAGACCCAGTACTTC. Encoded protein: CASSSSFMGLAGDETQYF.

The count of this clone is one. Other DNA sequences in this sample translate to the same CDR3. V is TRBV5-5 and J is TRBJ2-1, with 8 bases that match TRBD1. The germline V gene encodes CDR1 SGHKS and CDR2 YYEKEE (reference sequence). V shed 1 base and J 2 bases; nucleotides not matched to a gene: 2. The CDR3 covers 15 residues. DNA for the CDR3: TGTGCCAGCAGCTTGCAGGGGGCGGCCTACAATGAGCAGTTCTTC. Encoded protein: CASSLQGAAYNEQFF.

The chain carries TRBV27 and TRBJ1-2; D ambiguous. The germline CDR1 and CDR2 sequences are MNHEY and SMNVEV (reference sequence). Trimming cost V 2 bases and J 5 bases, with 12 bases left between them. This CDR3 has 14 amino acids. Here the CDR3 reads CASSLNRAGYGYTF. CDR3 DNA: TGTGCCAGCAGTTTAAATAGAGCGGGGTATGGCTACACCTTC.